The next 21 T cell receptor beta chains were all read from a single sample in a study of spatial heterogeneity in lung cancer. Time point reported: sample taken at primary tumor resection. Unsorted whole RNA samples from tumor, nontumor lung or frozen PBMC were sequenced. TCRdb redid the calling of the 5' RACE reads with MiXCR, one entry per CDR3 protein. The sample has roughly 46,000 distinct CDR3 sequences, around 11% seen once. The material sequenced was PBMCs, taken at surgery. These receptors were taken from a female donor with early-stage non-small cell lung cancer.

This clonotype was recorded a few times. V is TRBV6-5 and J is TRBJ2-3; 9 nucleotides match TRBD1. Germline CDR1 reads MNHEY; CDR2 reads SVGAGI. This CDR3 comprises 13 residues. The V segment lost 10 bases and the J segment 9 bases; nucleotides outside the gene matches: 11. The chain's CDR3 is CATKTGTGRTQYF. CDR3 DNA sequence: TGTGCCACTAAGACCGGGACAGGGAGAACGCAGTATTTT.

The chain combines TRBV11-2 with TRBJ1-4; 8 bases align to TRBD1. J gave up 3 bases and V 1 base, and 7 bases lay outside the gene matches. From germline, CDR1 is SGHAT and CDR2 FQNNGV. The CDR3 length is 17 residues. The DNA for the CDR3 is TGTGCCAGCAGCTTAGGAAACAGGGGGGGATCTAATGAAAAACTGTTTTTT. Its protein product is CASSLGNRGGSNEKLFF.

Many counts were recorded for this clonotype. The chain employs TRBV19 and TRBJ1-5; D may be TRBD1 (6 bases). Germline CDR1 LNHDA, CDR2 SQIVND (reference sequence). With 3 bases removed from V and 1 base from J, the gap between germline ends came to 7 bases. The length of the CDR3 is 14 residues. CDR3 DNA: TGTGCCAGTAGTATCGGACAGAGCAATCAGCCCCAGCATTTT. It codes for CASSIGQSNQPQHF. The full variable domain, in which reference TRBV19 and TRBJ1-5 provide the parts outside the CDR3, is DGGITQSPKYLFRKEGQNVTLSCEQNLNHDAMYWYRQDPGQGLRLIYYSQIVNDFQKGDIAEGYSVSREKKESFPLTVTSAQKNPTAFYLCASSIGQSNQPQHFGDGTRLSIL.

This clonotype was counted many times. The chain links TRBV20-1 to TRBJ2-7; TRBD2 agrees at 13 bases. This CDR3 has 16 residues. With 0 bases clipped from V and 4 bases from J, the junction kept 6 bases outside the gene matches. Germline V gene lookup returns CDR1 DFQATT and CDR2 SNEGSKA (reference sequence). The CDR3 nucleotides are TGCAGTGCTAGAGACCTGACTAGCGGGGGGTTATACGAGCAGTACTTC. It codes for CSARDLTSGGLYEQYF.

A few counts support this clonotype. This CDR3 reads CASSLLGVNEQFF. CDR3 sequence (DNA): TGTGCCAGCAGCTTATTGGGGGTAAATGAGCAGTTCTTC. J is TRBJ2-1 and V is TRBV7-9; either TRBD1 or TRBD2 may fit D (5 bases each). The germline gives CDR1 SEHNR, CDR2 FQNEAQ (reference sequence). This CDR3 is built from 13 residues. The V end was cut by 2 bases, the J end by 7 bases, with 9 bases between.

This clonotype has just a few counts. CDR3 residues: CASGDSHEQYF. CDR3 DNA sequence: TGTGCCAGCGGGGACAGCCACGAGCAGTACTTC. V and J are TRBV6-6 and TRBJ2-7; 7 positions agree with TRBD1. V shed 8 bases and J 5 bases; nucleotides not matched to a gene: 3. Germline V lookup: CDR1 MNHNY, CDR2 SVGAGI (reference sequence). The CDR3 has 11 amino acids.

V and J are TRBV11-1 and TRBJ2-1, with D perhaps TRBD2 (5 bases). The V end was cut by 5 bases, the J end by 10 bases, with 15 bases between. CDR3 length: 13 amino acids. CDR1 SGHAT and CDR2 FQDESV come from the germline V gene (reference sequence). CDR3 in DNA: TGTGCCAGCAGCAGGACCGGGGTTCCCGAGCAGTTCTTC. Translating gives CASSRTGVPEQFF. Full variable domain (outside the CDR3, taken from reference TRBV11-1 and TRBJ2-1): EAEVAQSPRYKITEKSQAVAFWCDPISGHATLYWYRQILGQGPELLVQFQDESVVDDSQLPKDRFSAERLKGVDSTLKIQPAELGDSAMYLCASSRTGVPEQFFGPGTRLTVL.

CDR3 sequence: CASSLALQTNEKLFF. CDR3 coding DNA: TGTGCCAGCAGCTTGGCCCTCCAGACGAATGAAAAACTGTTTTTT. The chain combines TRBV5-6 with TRBJ1-4; unclear D gene. The germline gives CDR1 SGHDT, CDR2 YYEEEE. With 0 bases removed from V and 5 bases from J, the gap between germline ends came to 11 bases. The CDR3 is 15 amino acids.

In its sample, this clonotype was seen many times. CDR3 amino acids: CASTTRRATEAFF. The CDR3 region has the DNA TGTGCCAGCACTACCCGCAGGGCCACTGAAGCTTTCTTT. The rearrangement links TRBV2 to TRBJ1-1, with D possibly TRBD1 on 5 matching bases. Trimming pared 7 bases from V and 4 bases from J, leaving 13 bases between. The CDR3 covers 13 residues. Germline assignment: CDR1 SNHLY and CDR2 FYNNEI. The full variable domain, rest sourced from reference TRBV2 and TRBJ1-1, is EPEVTQTPSHQVTQMGQEVILRCVPISNHLYFYWYRQILGQKVEFLVSFYNNEISEKSEIFDDQFSVERPDGSNFTLKIRSTKLEDSAMYFCASTTRRATEAFFGQGTRLTVV.

The table lists this clonotype with many counts. The J gene is TRBJ2-5, the V gene TRBV27, with 13 bases that match TRBD2. The CDR3 sequence is 18 residues long. With 4 bases clipped from V and 4 bases from J, the junction kept 12 bases outside the gene matches. The germline CDR1 and CDR2 sequences are MNHEY and SMNVEV (reference sequence). The CDR3 DNA sequence: TGTGCCAGCAGTTCCCTCGGACTAGCGGGGGCCTGGGGAGAGACCCAGTACTTC. As protein: CASSSLGLAGAWGETQYF.

The chain combines TRBV19 with TRBJ1-2; D is possibly TRBD1 (6 bases). The ends were cut back, 11 bases at V and 2 bases at J, with 9 bases in the middle. CDR1 and CDR2 from the germline V gene are LNHDA and SQIVND (reference sequence). The CDR3 is 11 residues long. The CDR3 nucleotides read TGTGCCTCGCAGGGGAACTATGGCTACACCTTC. Translated, it gives CASQGNYGYTF. The whole variable domain, remainder taken from reference TRBV19 and TRBJ1-2, is DGGITQSPKYLFRKEGQNVTLSCEQNLNHDAMYWYRQDPGQGLRLIYYSQIVNDFQKGDIAEGYSVSREKKESFPLTVTSAQKNPTAFYLCASQGNYGYTFGSGTRLTVV.

This clonotype was recorded a few times. The chain carries TRBV20-1 and TRBJ1-4; D gene unclear. The germline V gene encodes CDR1 DFQATT and CDR2 SNEGSKA (reference sequence). Between the trimmed V and J ends, which lost 0 bases and 8 bases, there was a span of 13 bases. This CDR3 spans 14 amino acids. CDR3 sequence (DNA): TGCAGTGCTAGAGATCTCCCGATTAACGAAAAACTGTTTTTT. Amino acid sequence: CSARDLPINEKLFF.

Sample share makes this clonotype medium-sized. CDR3 in DNA: TGTGCCAGCAGCTTAGGTGGGAGTAGTTCCTACGAGCAGTACTTC. Protein sequence: CASSLGGSSSYEQYF. V usage is TRBV7-2 and J usage is TRBJ2-7; weak D call: TRBD2 (5 bases). In germline, CDR1 is SGHTA, CDR2 FQGNSA. The CDR3 runs 15 residues. V shed 1 base and J shed 1 base, with 11 bases lying between them. The full variable domain, its missing parts supplied by reference TRBV7-2 and TRBJ2-7, is GAGVSQSPSNKVTEKGKDVELRCDPISGHTALYWYRQSLGQGLEFLIYFQGNSAPDKSGLPSDRFSAERTGGSVSTLTIQRTQQEDSAVYLCASSLGGSSSYEQYFGPGTRLTVT.

This clonotype was found many times. The chain has TRBV28 and TRBJ2-7, with 12 bases identical to TRBD2. CDR3 length: 14 amino acids. V was pared by 5 bases and J by 9 bases, with 8 bases of the junction left unmatched. CDR1 is MDHEN and CDR2 is SYDVKM in the germline V gene. As DNA, the CDR3 is TGTGCCAGCAGTAGGACTAGCGGGGCGCCCGGGCAGTACTTC. Protein product: CASSRTSGAPGQYF.

The chain employs TRBV4-2 and TRBJ2-1, with D unclear. V lost 0 bases and J 6 bases, leaving 15 bases between the germline ends. The germline V gene encodes CDR1 LGHNA and CDR2 YNFKEQ. The CDR3 sequence is 16 residues long. The CDR3 region has the DNA TGTGCCAGCAGCCAAGAGCCCCAGACCCTAATCAATGAGCAGTTCTTC. This encodes CASSQEPQTLINEQFF.

This chain joins TRBV27 and TRBJ2-5; D might be TRBD1 (7 bases). The CDR3 is made up of 13 amino acids. Trimming removed 6 bases at V and 4 bases at J, with 12 bases between. The germline gives CDR1 MNHEY, CDR2 SMNVEV (reference sequence). The CDR3 loop reads CASREGASETQYF. CDR3 in DNA: TGTGCCAGCAGGGAGGGGGCTTCAGAGACCCAGTACTTC.

The V gene is TRBV3-1, the J gene TRBJ1-1, with D uncertain. Trimming pared 0 bases from V and 1 base from J, leaving 9 bases between. The CDR3 runs to 15 residues. Germline V gene sequence: CDR1 LGHDT, CDR2 YNNKEL (reference sequence). Here the CDR3 DNA reads TGTGCCAGCAGCCAAGATTTTGGGCAGAACACTGAAGCTTTCTTT. Amino acid sequence: CASSQDFGQNTEAFF.

V gene TRBV14 combines with J gene TRBJ2-6; tentative D call: TRBD2 (6 bases). There are 16 residues in the CDR3. V gave up 6 bases and J gave up 0 bases, with 12 bases separating them. CDR1 and CDR2 (germline): SGHDN, FVKESK. CDR3 in DNA: TGTGCCAGCAGTCTCCAGGGACTCTCTGGGGCCAACGTCCTGACTTTC. Protein product: CASSLQGLSGANVLTF.

This clonotype was recorded at least ten times. The rearrangement links TRBV28 to TRBJ1-5, with 8 bases fitting TRBD1. CDR3 length equals 16 residues. CDR1 MDHEN and CDR2 SYDVKM come from the germline V gene. The ends lost 5 bases at V and 0 bases at J; junction bases unmatched: 6. The CDR3 loop reads CASSKTGDYSNQPQHF. CDR3 coding DNA: TGTGCCAGCAGTAAGACAGGGGATTATAGCAATCAGCCCCAGCATTTT.

The chain employs TRBV29-1 and TRBJ1-1, with TRBD1 matching over 7 bases. The CDR3 spans 18 residues. The ends lost 0 bases at V and 5 bases at J; junction bases unmatched: 18. Per germline, CDR1 SQVTM and CDR2 ANQGSEA. CDR3 sequence reads: CSVEEPVQGTHLGTEAFF. CDR3 nucleotide sequence: TGCAGCGTTGAAGAACCGGTACAGGGGACCCACCTGGGGACTGAAGCTTTCTTT.

This chain links TRBV5-6 with TRBJ1-2; the D is unclear. CDR1 and CDR2 (germline): SGHDT, YYEEEE. Trimming took 6 bases from V and 3 from J, leaving 12 bases between them. The length of the CDR3 is 13 residues. The CDR3 DNA is TGTGCCAGCACCAGACCAGCCGACTATGGCTACACCTTC. The encoded protein is CASTRPADYGYTF.